This T cell receptor beta chain appears in the sequencing data of a study of T-cell reconstitution after alpha-beta-depleted transplantation in children. Molecular barcoding with unique molecular identifiers was used for the TCRbeta library. TCRdb re-derived calls from the PCR reads in MiXCR, one entry per CDR3 protein. The table includes about 980,000 distinct CDR3 sequences, roughly 31% detected once. The V and J ends lost 2 bases and 5 bases respectively, with 9 bases between them. The germline CDR1 and CDR2 sequences are KGHSH and LQKENI. CDR3 length equals 14 residues. This clonotype showed up just a few times.

The sample consisted of PBMCs, mostly from graft donor cells, taken 360 days after TCRalphabeta/CD19-depleted stem cell transplant. V usage is TRBV18 and J usage is TRBJ1-4; D possibly corresponds to TRBD1 (6 bases). This clonotype was obtained from a boy under three years old who had a stem cell transplant for SCID, so the T cells may come from the graft donor. CDR3 region: CASSPTGMNEKLFF. CDR3 in DNA: TGTGCCAGCTCACCAACAGGGATGAATGAAAAACTGTTTTTT.